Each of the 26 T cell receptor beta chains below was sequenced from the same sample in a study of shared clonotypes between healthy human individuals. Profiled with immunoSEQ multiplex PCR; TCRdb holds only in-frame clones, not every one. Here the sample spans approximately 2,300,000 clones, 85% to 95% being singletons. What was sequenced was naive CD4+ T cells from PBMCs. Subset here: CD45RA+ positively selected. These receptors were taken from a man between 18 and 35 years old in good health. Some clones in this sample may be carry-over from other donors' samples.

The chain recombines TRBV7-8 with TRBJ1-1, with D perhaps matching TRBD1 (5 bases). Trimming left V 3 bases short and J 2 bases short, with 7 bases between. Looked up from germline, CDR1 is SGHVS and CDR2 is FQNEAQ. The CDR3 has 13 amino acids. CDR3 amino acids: CASSFRANTEAFF. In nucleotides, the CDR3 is TGTGCCAGCAGCTTCAGGGCTAACACTGAAGCTTTCTTT.

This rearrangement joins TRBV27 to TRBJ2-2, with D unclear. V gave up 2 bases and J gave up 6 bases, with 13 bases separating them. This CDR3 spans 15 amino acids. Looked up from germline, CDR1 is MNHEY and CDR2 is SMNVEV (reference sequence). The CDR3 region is CASSLSRVGAGELFF. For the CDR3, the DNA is TGTGCCAGCAGTTTAAGCCGGGTTGGCGCCGGGGAGCTGTTTTTT.

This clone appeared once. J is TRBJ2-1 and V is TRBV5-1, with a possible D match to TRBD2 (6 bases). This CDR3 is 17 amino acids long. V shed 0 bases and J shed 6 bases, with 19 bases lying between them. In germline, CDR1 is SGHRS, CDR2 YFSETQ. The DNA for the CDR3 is TGCGCCAGCAGCTTGGCCGGCGGGACCAAGTCCATCAATGAGCAGTTCTTC. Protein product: CASSLAGGTKSINEQFF.

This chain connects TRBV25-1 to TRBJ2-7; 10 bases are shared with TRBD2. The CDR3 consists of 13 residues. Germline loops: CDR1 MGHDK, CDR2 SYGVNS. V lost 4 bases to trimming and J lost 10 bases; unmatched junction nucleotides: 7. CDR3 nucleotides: TGTGCCAGCAGTGCCCGGACTAGCGGAACCCAGTACTTC. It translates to CASSARTSGTQYF.

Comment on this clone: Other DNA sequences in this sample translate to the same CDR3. The chain's CDR3 is CASSPGTATEAFF. CDR3 bases: TGTGCCAGCAGCCCGGGGACAGCCACTGAAGCTTTCTTT. The chain is built from TRBV5-4 and TRBJ1-1, with 7 positions matching TRBD1. The CDR3 has 13 residues. V lost 4 bases to trimming and J lost 4 bases; unmatched junction nucleotides: 4. The germline V gene encodes CDR1 SGHNT and CDR2 YYREEE (reference sequence).

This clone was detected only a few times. The CDR3 DNA reads as TGTGCCAGCAGCGAGACAGCATCCTACGGCGAGCAGTACTTC. It yields the protein CASSETASYGEQYF. This chain links TRBV7-3 with TRBJ2-7, with a possible D match to TRBD1 (5 bases). Germline CDR1 reads SGHTA; CDR2 reads FQGTGA. The CDR3 has 14 amino acids. The V end lost 5 bases, the J end lost 6 bases, and 17 bases lay between the germline ends.

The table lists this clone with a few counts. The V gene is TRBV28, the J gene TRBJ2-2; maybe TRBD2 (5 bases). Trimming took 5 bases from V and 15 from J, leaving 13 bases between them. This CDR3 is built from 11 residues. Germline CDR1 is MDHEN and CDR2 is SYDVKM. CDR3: CASSNQLGLFF. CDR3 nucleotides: TGTGCCAGCAGTAATCAACTAGGGTTGTTTTTT.

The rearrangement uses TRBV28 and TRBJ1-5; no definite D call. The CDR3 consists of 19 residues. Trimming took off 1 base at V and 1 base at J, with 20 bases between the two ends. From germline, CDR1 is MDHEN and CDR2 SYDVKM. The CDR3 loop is CASSLSTPLGGQSNQPQHF. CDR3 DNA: TGTGCCAGCAGTTTATCCACTCCATTAGGTGGGCAGAGCAATCAGCCCCAGCATTTT.

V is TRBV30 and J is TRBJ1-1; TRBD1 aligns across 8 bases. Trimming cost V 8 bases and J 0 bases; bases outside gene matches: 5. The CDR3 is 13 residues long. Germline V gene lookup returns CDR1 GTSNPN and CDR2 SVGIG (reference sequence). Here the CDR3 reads CAGETGVNTEAFF. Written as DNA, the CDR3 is TGTGCCGGCGAGACAGGGGTGAACACTGAAGCTTTCTTT.

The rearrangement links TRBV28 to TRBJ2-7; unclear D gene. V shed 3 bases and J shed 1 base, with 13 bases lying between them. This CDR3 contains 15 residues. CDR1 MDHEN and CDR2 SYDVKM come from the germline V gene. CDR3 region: CASSFLPVGSYEQYF. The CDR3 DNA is TGTGCCAGCAGTTTTTTGCCGGTGGGGTCCTACGAGCAGTACTTC.

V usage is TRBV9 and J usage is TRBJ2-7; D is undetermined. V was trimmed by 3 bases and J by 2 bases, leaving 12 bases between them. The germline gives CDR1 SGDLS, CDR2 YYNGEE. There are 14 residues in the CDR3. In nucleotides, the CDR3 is TGTGCCAGCAGCGCCGAGCGCCCTCCCTACGAGCAGTACTTC. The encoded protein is CASSAERPPYEQYF.

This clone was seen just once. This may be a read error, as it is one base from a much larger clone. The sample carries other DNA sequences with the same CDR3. The CDR3 coding sequence is TGTGCCAGCAGTTTCGAGGAGACCCAGTACTTC. It specifies CASSFEETQYF. The V call is TRBV28, the J call TRBJ2-5; the D is unclear. The CDR3 consists of 11 residues. The germline CDR1 and CDR2 sequences are MDHEN and SYDVKM. The ends were cut back, 3 bases at V and 5 bases at J, with 4 bases in the middle.

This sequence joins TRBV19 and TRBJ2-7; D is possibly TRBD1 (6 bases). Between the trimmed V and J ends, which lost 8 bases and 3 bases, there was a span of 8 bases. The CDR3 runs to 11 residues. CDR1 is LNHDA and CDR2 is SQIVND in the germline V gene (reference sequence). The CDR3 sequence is CASGTFYEQYF. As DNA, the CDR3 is TGTGCCAGTGGGACATTCTACGAGCAGTACTTC.

The CDR3 region is CASRTDGSRRGYTF. The CDR3 DNA reads TGTGCCAGTAGAACCGACGGGTCCCGACGTGGCTACACCTTC. The V gene is TRBV19, the J gene TRBJ1-2; D unclear. The V gene lost 6 bases and the J gene lost 7 bases, with 18 bases spanning the gap. This CDR3 has 14 residues. Germline V gives CDR1 LNHDA, CDR2 SQIVND (reference sequence).

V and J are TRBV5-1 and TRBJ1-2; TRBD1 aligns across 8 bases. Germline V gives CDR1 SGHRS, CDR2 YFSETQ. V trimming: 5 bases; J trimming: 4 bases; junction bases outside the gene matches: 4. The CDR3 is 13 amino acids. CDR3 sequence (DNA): TGCGCCAGCAGGGAGACAGGGGCCTATGGCTACACCTTC. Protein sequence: CASRETGAYGYTF.

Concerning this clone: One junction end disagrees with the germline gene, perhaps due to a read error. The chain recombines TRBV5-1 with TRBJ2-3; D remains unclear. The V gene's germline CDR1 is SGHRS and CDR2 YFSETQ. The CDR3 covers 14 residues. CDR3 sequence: CASGLEDSTDTQYF. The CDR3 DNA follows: TGCGCCAGCGGCTTGGAAGACAGCACAGATACGCAGTATTTT.

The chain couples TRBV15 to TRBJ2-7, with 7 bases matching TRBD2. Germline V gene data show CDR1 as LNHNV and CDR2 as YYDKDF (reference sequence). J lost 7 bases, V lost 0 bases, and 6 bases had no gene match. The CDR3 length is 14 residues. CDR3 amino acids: CATSRDGGEYEQYF. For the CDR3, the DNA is TGTGCCACCAGCAGAGATGGGGGGGAGTATGAGCAGTACTTC.

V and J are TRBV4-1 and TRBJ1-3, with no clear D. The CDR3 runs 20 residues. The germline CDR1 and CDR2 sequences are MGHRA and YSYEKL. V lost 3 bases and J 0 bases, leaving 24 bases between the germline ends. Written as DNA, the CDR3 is TGCGCCAGCAGCCATGGGAGGACCACGGTGGCTAAGAGCTCTGGAAACACCATATATTTT. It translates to CASSHGRTTVAKSSGNTIYF.

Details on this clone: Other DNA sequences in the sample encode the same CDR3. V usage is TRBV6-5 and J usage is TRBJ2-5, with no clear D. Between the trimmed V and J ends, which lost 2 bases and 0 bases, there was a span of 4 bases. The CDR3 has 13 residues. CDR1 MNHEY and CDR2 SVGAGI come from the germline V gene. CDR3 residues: CASSYLHQETQYF. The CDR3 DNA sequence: TGTGCCAGCAGTTACCTACACCAAGAGACCCAGTACTTC.

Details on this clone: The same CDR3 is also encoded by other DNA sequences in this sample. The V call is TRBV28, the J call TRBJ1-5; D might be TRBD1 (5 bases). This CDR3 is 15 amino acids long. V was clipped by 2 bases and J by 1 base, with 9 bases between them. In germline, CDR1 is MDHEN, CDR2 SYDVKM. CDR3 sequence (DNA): TGTGCCAGCAGTTTACGACAGAGGAGCAATCAGCCCCAGCATTTT. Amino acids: CASSLRQRSNQPQHF.

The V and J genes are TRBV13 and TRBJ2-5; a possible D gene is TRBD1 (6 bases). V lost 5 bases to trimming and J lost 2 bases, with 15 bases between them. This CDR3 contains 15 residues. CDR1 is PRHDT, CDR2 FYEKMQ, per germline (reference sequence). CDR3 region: CASSPLDREQETQYF. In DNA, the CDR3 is TGTGCCAGCAGCCCCCTGGACAGAGAGCAAGAGACCCAGTACTTC. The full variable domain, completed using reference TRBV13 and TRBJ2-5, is AAGVIQSPRHLIKEKRETATLKCYPIPRHDTVYWYQQGPGQDPQFLISFYEKMQSDKGSIPDRFSAQQFSDYHSELNMSSLELGDSALYFCASSPLDREQETQYFGPGTRLLVL.

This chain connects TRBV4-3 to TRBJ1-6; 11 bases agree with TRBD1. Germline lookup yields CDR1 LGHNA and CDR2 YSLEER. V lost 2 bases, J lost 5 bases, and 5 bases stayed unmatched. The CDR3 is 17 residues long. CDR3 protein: CASSQRTGGLNNSPLHF. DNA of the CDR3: TGCGCCAGCAGCCAACGGACAGGGGGCCTTAATAATTCACCCCTCCACTTT.

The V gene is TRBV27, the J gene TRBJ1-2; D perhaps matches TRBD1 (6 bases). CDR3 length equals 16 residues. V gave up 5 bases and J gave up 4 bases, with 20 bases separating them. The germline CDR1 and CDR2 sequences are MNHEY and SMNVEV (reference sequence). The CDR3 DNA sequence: TGTGCCAGCAGTCCCACCCCAGGGGCACCCTCCTATGGCTACACCTTC. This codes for CASSPTPGAPSYGYTF.

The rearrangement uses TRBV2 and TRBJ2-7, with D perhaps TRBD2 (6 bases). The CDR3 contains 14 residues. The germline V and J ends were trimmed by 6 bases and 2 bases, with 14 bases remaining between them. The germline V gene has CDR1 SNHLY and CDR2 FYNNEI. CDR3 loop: CASSMTRGTYEQYF. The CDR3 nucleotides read TGTGCCAGCAGCATGACTAGAGGGACCTACGAGCAGTACTTC.

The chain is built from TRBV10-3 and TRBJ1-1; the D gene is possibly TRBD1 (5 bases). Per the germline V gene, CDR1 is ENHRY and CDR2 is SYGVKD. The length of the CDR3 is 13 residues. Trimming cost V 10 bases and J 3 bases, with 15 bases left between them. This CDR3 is CATQPRADTEAFF. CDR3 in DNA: TGTGCCACCCAGCCCAGGGCGGACACTGAAGCTTTCTTT.

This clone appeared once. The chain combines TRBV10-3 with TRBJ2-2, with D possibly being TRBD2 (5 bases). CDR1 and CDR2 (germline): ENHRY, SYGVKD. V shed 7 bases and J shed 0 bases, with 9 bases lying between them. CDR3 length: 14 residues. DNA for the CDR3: TGTGCCATCACACCGGGAACGAACACCGGGGAGCTGTTTTTT. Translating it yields CAITPGTNTGELFF.